This T cell receptor (beta chain) was identified in a study of Tregs in tolerant kidney transplant recipients. Unstimulated Tregs (CD4+CD25+CD127-) and CD4+CD25- non-Tregs were sorted from PBMCs. CDR3 length: 15 amino acids. V shed 7 bases, J shed 2 bases, and the junction held 8 bases outside the gene matches. CDR1 MDHEN and CDR2 SYDVKM come from the germline V gene. This clone is a singleton in its sample. Its antigen is still unknown. General observations from the study: Expanding Tregs on activated donor B cells appeared to best identify donor-specific TCRbeta clones. Changing PCR primers prevented nucleotide comparison between some patients' samples. In tolerant patients, donor-specific Tregs outgrew total Tregs, suggesting antigen-driven expansion.

Sequencing used immunoSEQ multiplex PCR; TCRdb keeps in-frame clones, though not all of them. The sample has under 95,000 clones, approximately 89% seen once. The sequencing here drew on Tregs from blood, taken before the transplant. The chain has TRBV28 and TRBJ1-5, with 7 bases aligning to TRBD1. This TCR was recovered from a human donor who received a combined kidney and bone marrow transplant. The DNA for the CDR3 is TGTGCCAGCAAACCAGGGGGACGGCGCAATCAGCCCCAGCATTTT. Amino acid sequence: CASKPGGRRNQPQHF.